These T cell receptor beta chains were read from a single sample in a study of Graves' ophthalmopathy and Graves' hyperthyroidism. TCRdb itself ran the multiplex PCR reads through MiXCR, one entry per CDR3 protein. The data hold 200,000 to 300,000 distinct CDR3 sequences, with 40% to 50% observed a single time. Material: peripheral blood. The receptors here all came from an adult man with Graves' ophthalmopathy. Both conserved end residues are part of each CDR3. Clone size is not always given. Where it is, it says once, few, many or a class for expanded clones.

J gene: TRBJ2-5
clone size: many
V gene: TRBV29-1
CDR3 protein: CSVATGGETQYF

J gene: TRBJ2-7
clone size: few
V gene: TRBV20-1
CDR3 protein: CSAGRAQSSYEQYF

J gene: TRBJ1-2
clone size: many
V gene: TRBV7-9
CDR3 protein: CASTWDGANYGYTF

J gene: TRBJ2-7
clone size: NA
V gene: TRBV10-3
CDR3 protein: CAISDPGQGHYEQYF

J gene: TRBJ2-7
clone size: NA
V gene: TRBV10-3
CDR3 protein: CAISETLDREVYGQYF

J gene: TRBJ1-1
clone size: once
V gene: TRBV6-2/TRBV6-3
CDR3 protein: CASSWGRGTEAFF

J gene: TRBJ1-1
clone size: NA
V gene: TRBV30
CDR3 protein: CAWSVLRGRAFF

J gene: TRBJ2-3
clone size: NA
V gene: TRBV7-3
CDR3 protein: CASSSRTGEDTQYF

J gene: TRBJ1-6
clone size: few
V gene: TRBV5-6
CDR3 protein: CASSAHPGQVNSPLHF

J gene: TRBJ2-7
clone size: few
V gene: TRBV9
CDR3 protein: CASSPRGGGEQYF

J gene: TRBJ2-2
clone size: NA
V gene: TRBV20-1
CDR3 protein: CSARDPFGTGVTGELFF

J gene: TRBJ1-5
clone size: few
V gene: TRBV20-1
CDR3 protein: CSALRTGERQPQHF

J gene: TRBJ2-5
clone size: NA
V gene: TRBV10-3
CDR3 protein: CAISDSGAGPRETQYF

J gene: TRBJ2-5
clone size: many
V gene: TRBV29-1
CDR3 protein: CSVGLAGQQETQYF

J gene: TRBJ1-2
clone size: NA
V gene: TRBV7-9
CDR3 protein: CASSQVGGPLNYGYTF

J gene: TRBJ1-3
clone size: few
V gene: TRBV12-3/TRBV12-4
CDR3 protein: CASSRRGARNTIYF

J gene: TRBJ1-1
clone size: NA
V gene: TRBV7-2
CDR3 protein: CASSQDREGDSLKITEAFF

J gene: TRBJ1-1
clone size: few
V gene: TRBV3-1
CDR3 protein: CASSQRQTNTEAFF

J gene: TRBJ2-3
clone size: NA
V gene: TRBV29-1
CDR3 protein: CSVAGGGEDTQYF

J gene: TRBJ2-7
clone size: NA
V gene: TRBV6-1
CDR3 protein: CASSPPDPTQYF

J gene: TRBJ1-2
clone size: NA
V gene: TRBV27
CDR3 protein: CASRDRSFYGYTF

J gene: TRBJ1-1
clone size: many
V gene: TRBV10-2
CDR3 protein: CASSDLNTEAFF

J gene: TRBJ2-7
clone size: few
V gene: TRBV7-8
CDR3 protein: CASTPGTVIEQYF

J gene: TRBJ2-2
clone size: few
V gene: TRBV29-1
CDR3 protein: CSVYLGSGELFF

J gene: TRBJ2-6
clone size: NA
V gene: TRBV6-5
CDR3 protein: CASSSSPLAGSSGANVLTF

J gene: TRBJ1-2
clone size: NA
V gene: TRBV19
CDR3 protein: CASSTHDLNGYTF

J gene: TRBJ2-7
clone size: NA
V gene: TRBV10-3
CDR3 protein: CASRDIYEQYF

J gene: TRBJ1-1
clone size: few
V gene: TRBV14
CDR3 protein: CASSQDRRDSGNTEAFF

J gene: TRBJ1-2
clone size: NA
V gene: TRBV20-1
CDR3 protein: CSARGQDGYTF

J gene: TRBJ1-5
clone size: NA
V gene: TRBV18
CDR3 protein: CASSPPDREDQPQHF

J gene: TRBJ2-2
clone size: NA
V gene: TRBV11-2
CDR3 protein: CASSLGQATNTGELFF

J gene: TRBJ2-5
clone size: NA
V gene: TRBV12-3/TRBV12-4
CDR3 protein: CASSGREETQYF

J gene: TRBJ2-5
clone size: NA
V gene: TRBV5-4
CDR3 protein: CASTPEAGGQETQYF

J gene: TRBJ2-7
clone size: NA
V gene: TRBV29-1
CDR3 protein: CSVEGDISSYEQYF

J gene: TRBJ2-7
clone size: few
V gene: TRBV6-6
CDR3 protein: CASSSPGGNEQYF

J gene: TRBJ1-4
clone size: few
V gene: TRBV7-2
CDR3 protein: CASSLGVSGEKLFF

J gene: TRBJ1-2
clone size: NA
V gene: TRBV7-2
CDR3 protein: CASSLIRGANGYTF

J gene: TRBJ2-7
clone size: many
V gene: TRBV29-1
CDR3 protein: CSVAGQGAYEQYF

J gene: TRBJ1-4
clone size: few
V gene: TRBV4-1
CDR3 protein: CASSQVRAGNEKLFF

J gene: TRBJ2-5
clone size: few
V gene: TRBV10-3
CDR3 protein: CAINRDYKETQYF

J gene: TRBJ1-1
clone size: NA
V gene: TRBV29-1
CDR3 protein: CSVDELNTEAFF

J gene: TRBJ2-5
clone size: NA
V gene: TRBV20-1
CDR3 protein: CSAPHRVGETQYF

J gene: TRBJ2-7
clone size: once
V gene: TRBV25-1
CDR3 protein: CASSLGTEWGSDEQYF

J gene: TRBJ1-5
clone size: NA
V gene: TRBV2
CDR3 protein: CASSESGLAGQPQHF

J gene: TRBJ2-7
clone size: many
V gene: TRBV10-2
CDR3 protein: CASSDRDGQYYEQYF

J gene: TRBJ2-5
clone size: few
V gene: TRBV24-1
CDR3 protein: CATSDPGLAGASETQYF

J gene: TRBJ2-7
clone size: NA
V gene: TRBV7-6
CDR3 protein: CASSLGGRSSYEQYF

J gene: TRBJ2-5
clone size: many
V gene: TRBV7-9
CDR3 protein: CASSLGAQETQYF

J gene: TRBJ2-7
clone size: once
V gene: TRBV6-1
CDR3 protein: CASRTGMRGYEQYF

J gene: TRBJ2-2
clone size: NA
V gene: TRBV24-1
CDR3 protein: CAPTGGRYTGELFF

J gene: TRBJ1-1
clone size: once
V gene: TRBV20-1
CDR3 protein: CNASQQGNTEAFF

J gene: TRBJ1-2
clone size: NA
V gene: TRBV7-9
CDR3 protein: CASSLGTGEDGYTF

J gene: TRBJ2-5
clone size: few
V gene: TRBV12-3/TRBV12-4
CDR3 protein: CASSPDEFQETQYF

J gene: TRBJ2-5
clone size: NA
V gene: TRBV20-1
CDR3 protein: CSARDRVYQETQYF

J gene: TRBJ1-4
clone size: NA
V gene: TRBV10-3
CDR3 protein: CAISEGQLGQEKLFF

J gene: TRBJ1-5
clone size: NA
V gene: TRBV19
CDR3 protein: CASSRGVLSNQPQHF

J gene: TRBJ1-4
clone size: NA
V gene: TRBV7-9
CDR3 protein: CASRGQATNEKLFF